Included here is one T cell receptor (beta chain) sequence, with context. This sample was included in a study of technical replicates of blood from a handful of donors. The assay was immunoSEQ multiplex PCR, and TCRdb's table has in-frame clones only and misses some. The sample yields approximately 76,000 clones, 95% to 98% seen once. The ends were cut back, 7 bases at V and 1 base at J, with 16 bases in the middle. The CDR3 runs 15 residues. Germline V gene lookup returns CDR1 SEHNR and CDR2 FQNEAQ (reference sequence). Specimen: T cells isolated from PBMCs. V is TRBV7-9 and J is TRBJ1-1, with a possible D match to TRBD1 (6 bases). This sequence was found in a human donor in good health. Here the CDR3 reads CASIKTRGRNTEAFF. In DNA form, the CDR3 reads TGTGCCAGCATCAAGACCAGGGGCAGGAACACTGAAGCTTTCTTT.